This TCR beta chain appears in the sequencing data of a study of blood T cell repertoires in COVID-19. Study-level background: The cDNA or gDNA used as material had been derived from T cells, B-cell-depleted T cells, or PBMCs.

The CDR3 length is 16 residues. Germline CDR1 LGHNT, CDR2 FRNRAP. V trimming: 2 bases; J trimming: 3 bases; junction bases outside the gene matches: 8. Authors' processing steps: Reference gene primer amplification yielded estimated nucleated cell counts. Clones were sequenced by immunoSEQ multiplex PCR, and TCRdb holds only the in-frame ones, with some missing. That table supplies the V and J calls and clone size; D and trimming were determined from the DNA. The sample lists almost 400,000 clones; over 85% were seen once. Specimen: PBMCs or T cells enriched from blood (not recorded which). V gene TRBV12-5 combines with J gene TRBJ1-1; 8 nucleotides agree with TRBD1. This receptor was identified in a woman younger than 45 who had recovered from COVID-19. CDR3 region: CASGLMTGVGYTEAFF. Here the CDR3 DNA reads TGTGCTAGTGGTTTGATGACAGGGGTGGGGTACACTGAAGCTTTCTTT.